A selection of T cell receptor beta chains follows, all from one sample in a study of shared T cell receptors in the human thymus. Measured with immunoSEQ multiplex PCR; TCRdb has only the in-frame clones, and not every one. The sample has 500,000 to 850,000 clones, around 87% seen once; the top ten hold 0.0094%. These data also formed part of another study, on human thymus T cells.

The sequenced sample was thymocytes. The receptors were gathered from a boy under two years old with a congenital heart defect. Both conserved end residues are part of each CDR3. Each record gives: V gene, J gene, clone size, D gene, CDR3 protein, CDR3 DNA. The D gene is left open where the match is weak. Size is stated for part of the rows, as once, few or many counts, or as a class when the clone is expanded.

>TRBV6-1|TRBJ2-1|-|TRBD2
CASRRGTSGMGEQFF
TGTGCCAGCAGGAGGGGGACTAGCGGGATGGGAGAGCAGTTCTTC
>TRBV18|TRBJ1-1|few|TRBD1
CASSPRQGMNTEAFF
TGTGCCAGCTCACCACGACAGGGGATGAACACTGAAGCTTTCTTT
>TRBV19|TRBJ1-2|once|-
CASSRRGWGYGYTF
TGTGCCAGTAGCCGCCGCGGGTGGGGCTATGGCTACACCTTC
>TRBV5-6|TRBJ2-7|few|TRBD1
CASSKPGQGFFEEQYF
TGTGCCAGCAGCAAACCGGGACAGGGATTCTTTGAAGAGCAGTACTTC
>TRBV5-6|TRBJ1-1|few|-
CASSLGTLGTEAFF
TGTGCCAGCAGCCTAGGAACATTGGGCACTGAAGCTTTCTTT
>TRBV5-4|TRBJ1-6|-|TRBD1
CASSVQGTGGASGNSPLHF
TGTGCCAGCAGCGTACAGGGGACAGGGGGCGCCTCTGGTAATTCCCCCCTCCACTTT
>TRBV7-8|TRBJ2-1|-|TRBD2
CASSPWTSRDEQFF
TGTGCCAGCAGCCCTTGGACTAGCCGGGATGAGCAGTTCTTC
>TRBV19|TRBJ2-3|once|TRBD2
CASSPEASGGVTDTQYF
TGTGCCAGTAGCCCCGAGGCTAGCGGGGGCGTCACAGATACGCAGTATTTT
>TRBV30|TRBJ1-2|-|TRBD1
CAWREEDRGIGPRGYTF
TGTGCCTGGAGGGAGGAGGACAGGGGAATTGGTCCTCGTGGCTACACCTTC
>TRBV4-2|TRBJ1-1|-|-
CASSPPSTGPGAPSRTMNTEAFF
TGTGCCAGCAGCCCCCCCTCGACAGGCCCAGGAGCTCCCTCGAGAACCATGAACACTGAAGCTTTCTTT
>TRBV7-9|TRBJ2-2|-|TRBD2
CASSLGLAGQTGELFF
TGTGCCAGCAGCCTTGGACTAGCGGGACAGACCGGGGAGCTGTTTTTT
>TRBV30|TRBJ1-5|-|-
CAWSSRLKNRPQHF
TGTGCCTGGAGTAGCAGACTAAAGAATCGGCCCCAGCATTTT
>TRBV29-1|TRBJ2-7|-|TRBD2
CSVEAGEAYEQYF
TGCAGCGTTGAGGCGGGGGAAGCCTACGAGCAGTACTTC
>TRBV4-1|TRBJ2-1|once|TRBD2
CASSQDLRLAGGPYIVDEQFF
TGCGCCAGCAGCCAAGATCTTAGACTAGCGGGAGGGCCCTACATAGTGGATGAGCAGTTCTTC
>TRBV5-6|TRBJ2-7|-|-
CASITQGSESSYEQYF
TGTGCCAGCATCACCCAGGGGAGCGAGAGCTCCTACGAGCAGTACTTC
>TRBV7-2|TRBJ1-2|-|-
CASSSRAGYTF
TGTGCCAGCAGCTCGAGAGCTGGCTACACCTTC
>TRBV28|TRBJ2-3|-|TRBD2
CASSLAGSTDTQYF
TGTGCCAGCAGTCTAGCGGGGAGCACAGATACGCAGTATTTT
>TRBV29-1|TRBJ2-7|-|-
CSVAGRVVDEQYF
TGCAGCGTTGCGGGCAGGGTAGTCGACGAGCAGTACTTC
>TRBV4-1|TRBJ2-7|-|-
CASSQAPRDYEQYF
TGCGCCAGCAGCCAAGCTCCCAGGGACTACGAGCAGTACTTC
>TRBV5-1|TRBJ1-5|-|-
CASREGEGQPQHF
TGCGCCAGCAGGGAGGGGGAGGGTCAGCCCCAGCATTTT
>TRBV4-2|TRBJ2-3|-|-
CASSQGARTDTQYF
TGTGCCAGCAGCCAAGGGGCTCGCACAGATACGCAGTATTTT
>TRBV14|TRBJ2-7|-|TRBD1
CASSPRQGRLYEQYF
TGTGCCAGCAGCCCACGACAGGGGAGGTTGTACGAGCAGTACTTC
>TRBV4-3|TRBJ2-1|-|TRBD2
CASSQLAGGNEQFF
TGCGCCAGCAGCCAACTAGCGGGAGGGAATGAGCAGTTCTTC
>TRBV6-1|TRBJ1-4|-|-
CASSEVGGEGRYEKLFF
TGTGCCAGCAGTGAAGTCGGGGGTGAGGGAAGGTATGAAAAACTGTTTTTT
>TRBV11-2|TRBJ1-1|-|-
CASSLGGQNTEAFF
TGTGCCAGCAGCTTAGGGGGACAGAACACTGAAGCTTTCTTT
>TRBV23-1|TRBJ2-7|-|TRBD2
CASLRAGGRQDEQYF
TGCGCCAGCCTTCGGGCGGGAGGGCGTCAGGACGAGCAGTACTTC
>TRBV5-1|TRBJ1-2|-|TRBD1
CASSRDRWRPSNYGYTF
TGCGCCAGCAGCAGGGACAGGTGGAGGCCATCTAACTATGGCTACACCTTC
>TRBV2|TRBJ2-3|few|TRBD2
CASSEKGTSASSTDTQYF
TGTGCCAGCAGTGAAAAGGGGACTAGCGCCTCTAGCACAGATACGCAGTATTTT
>TRBV27|TRBJ2-7|-|-
CASSLCGENPYEQYF
TGTGCCAGCAGTTTATGCGGAGAAAACCCCTACGAGCAGTACTTC
>TRBV4-3|TRBJ1-5|-|-
CASSQDRYRYQPQHF
TGCGCCAGCAGCCAAGATAGGTACAGGTATCAGCCCCAGCATTTT
>TRBV28|TRBJ2-3|-|TRBD1
CASSPPGPGGKDTQYF
TGTGCCAGCAGCCCCCCCGGCCCAGGGGGAAAAGATACGCAGTATTTT
>TRBV5-8|TRBJ2-1|-|TRBD2
CASSAEQGLAGYNEQFF
TGTGCCAGCAGTGCCGAACAGGGACTAGCGGGGTACAATGAGCAGTTCTTC
>TRBV5-4|TRBJ2-3|-|TRBD2
CASSLGSGGAGDTQYF
TGTGCCAGCAGCTTGGGTAGCGGGGGGGCCGGAGATACGCAGTATTTT
>TRBV11-2|TRBJ1-6|-|-
CASSLLGGISSPLHF
TGTGCCAGCAGCTTATTAGGAGGTATATCCTCACCCCTCCACTTT
>TRBV11-2|TRBJ2-7|-|TRBD2
CASSLAVGAGDGCYEQYF
TGTGCCAGCAGCTTAGCAGTTGGAGCGGGGGACGGATGCTACGAGCAGTACTTC
>TRBV5-8|TRBJ2-5|-|TRBD2
CASSLVRGGAQETQYF
TGTGCCAGCAGCTTGGTCCGCGGGGGGGCCCAGGAGACCCAGTACTTC
>TRBV5-4|TRBJ2-7|-|-
CASSLNRSYYEQYF
TGTGCCAGCAGCTTGAACAGGAGTTACTACGAGCAGTACTTC
>TRBV4-3|TRBJ2-1|-|-
CASSKGGTIHNEQFF
TGCGCCAGCAGCAAGGGGGGGACTATACACAATGAGCAGTTCTTC
>TRBV7-9|TRBJ1-1|-|-
CASSLVGGREAFF
TGTGCCAGCAGCTTAGTGGGTGGGCGTGAAGCTTTCTTT
>TRBV28|TRBJ1-6|few|-
CASSPTQGAPLHF
TGTGCCAGCAGTCCCACACAGGGCGCACCCCTCCACTTT
>TRBV11-2|TRBJ2-5|-|-
CASSFVQGGVKETQYF
TGTGCCAGCAGCTTCGTACAGGGAGGGGTTAAGGAGACCCAGTACTTC
>TRBV5-8|TRBJ1-2|-|-
CASSPYGGNYGYTF
TGTGCCAGCAGCCCTTACGGGGGGAACTATGGCTACACCTTC
>TRBV4-3|TRBJ2-3|-|-
CASSQATGYSTDTQYF
TGCGCCAGCAGCCAAGCCACAGGGTATAGCACAGATACGCAGTATTTT
>TRBV6-1|TRBJ1-1|-|-
CASSDRRAVDTEAFF
TGTGCCAGCAGTGACCGCAGGGCGGTAGACACTGAAGCTTTCTTT
>TRBV25-1|TRBJ1-4|-|-
CASSERTATEKLFF
TGTGCCAGCAGTGAAAGGACAGCGACTGAAAAACTGTTTTTT
>TRBV11-1|TRBJ2-2|-|TRBD1
CASSRMDRALFTGELFF
TGTGCCAGCAGCCGAATGGACAGGGCCCTTTTCACCGGGGAGCTGTTTTTT
>TRBV30|TRBJ2-1|-|-
CAWLEGREQFF
TGTGCCTGGCTAGAGGGTAGGGAGCAGTTCTTC
>TRBV5-4|TRBJ1-1|-|TRBD1
CASSPRGQENTEAFF
TGTGCCAGCAGCCCGAGGGGGCAGGAGAACACTGAAGCTTTCTTT
>TRBV27|TRBJ2-7|once|TRBD2
CATNKKTTSGVSYEQYF
TGTGCCACCAACAAAAAAACGACTAGCGGGGTTTCCTACGAGCAGTACTTC
>TRBV15|TRBJ1-4|-|TRBD1
CATSRGIWGTAATNEKLFF
TGTGCCACCAGCAGAGGAATCTGGGGGACAGCTGCAACTAATGAAAAACTGTTTTTT
>TRBV19|TRBJ1-5|-|-
CASAPYRDQPQHF
TGTGCCAGTGCCCCTTACAGGGATCAGCCCCAGCATTTT
>TRBV6-1|TRBJ1-1|-|TRBD1
CASSTRGPYTEAFF
TGTGCCAGCAGTACCAGGGGGCCCTACACTGAAGCTTTCTTT
>TRBV2|TRBJ2-7|once|-
CASSDFISYEQYF
TGTGCCAGCAGTGACTTTATCTCCTACGAGCAGTACTTC
>TRBV5-1|TRBJ2-2|once|-
CASSFPQGSGELFF
TGCGCCAGCAGCTTTCCGCAGGGGAGCGGGGAGCTGTTTTTT
>TRBV28|TRBJ1-1|-|-
CASKGFDHKRLKGSEAFF
TGTGCCAGCAAGGGGTTCGATCACAAAAGACTGAAGGGATCTGAAGCTTTCTTT
>TRBV10-3|TRBJ2-2|-|TRBD1
CAISYPDRVAAGELFF
TGTGCCATCAGCTACCCAGACAGGGTGGCGGCCGGGGAGCTGTTTTTT
>TRBV4-1|TRBJ1-1|-|-
CASSQDRVVTEAFF
TGCGCCAGCAGCCAAGACAGGGTAGTCACTGAAGCTTTCTTT